Below, 28 T cell receptor beta chains from the same sample are listed, as sequenced in a study of T cell repertoires in cytomegalovirus infection (dated by TCRdb to the late 2010s). No antigen is known for these receptors. Explained via the paper, the treatment or condition label denotes: in vitro stimulation with specific CMV peptide epitopes to enrich CMV-specific T cells. Data came from an Illumina HiSeq 1500. TCRdb reran the public reads through fastp at Q25 and MiXCR, keeping productive beta chains. Entries are consolidated by CDR3 protein sequence, retaining the most common genes and DNA. The sample table contains about 280,000 distinct CDR3 sequences; only one count was recorded for under 25% of them. Roughly a fifth of the sample goes to the ten largest clones. Sequencing was performed on cultured PBMCs, taken from culture after CMV antigen stimulation. The receptors were sampled from a human donor in good health (CMV status not recorded). Some clones in this sample may be carry-over from other donors' samples.

This clonotype was detected only a few times. This rearrangement joins TRBV12-3 or TRBV12-4 to TRBJ2-1, with 9 nucleotides matching TRBD2. The CDR3 consists of 15 residues. Trimming cost V 5 bases and J 9 bases; bases outside gene matches: 11. The chain's CDR3 is CASSPPSGTSAEQFF. DNA of the CDR3: TGTGCCAGCAGTCCCCCTAGCGGGACGTCCGCTGAGCAGTTCTTC.

This chain connects TRBV10-3 to TRBJ2-7; either TRBD1 or TRBD2 may fit D (5 bases each). V shed 8 bases and J shed 7 bases, with 12 bases lying between them. Germline V gene data show CDR1 as ENHRY and CDR2 as SYGVKD. The CDR3 loop spans 11 amino acids. In nucleotides, the CDR3 is TGTGCCATCGGGGACGGCGGTGAGCAGTACGTC. This codes for CAIGDGGEQYV.

This clonotype turned up a few times. The junction departs from the called germline gene at one end, perhaps through a read error. In nucleotides, the CDR3 is TGTGCCAGCAGCAGTCGGGACGTACATTTT. Translation: CASSSRDVHF. This chain joins TRBV7-2 and TRBJ1-3; the D gene is possibly TRBD1 (5 bases). The CDR3 runs 10 residues. From germline, CDR1 is SGHTA and CDR2 FQGNSA.

In this sample, this clonotype turned up many times. The chain couples TRBV7-6 to TRBJ2-3, with D possibly TRBD2 on 5 matching bases. CDR1 and CDR2 from the germline V gene are SGHVS and FNYEAQ. Trimming removed 5 bases from V and 2 bases from J, with 14 bases in between. The CDR3 is 15 residues long. The CDR3 sequence is CASSRTSSATDTQYF. The CDR3, as DNA: TGTGCCAGCAGCCGAACTAGTTCGGCCACAGATACGCAGTATTTT.

This clonotype was seen a handful of times. The chain links TRBV11-3 to TRBJ2-1; 9 bases line up with TRBD2. CDR3 size: 15 residues. Per germline, CDR1 SGHNT and CDR2 YENEEA. V dropped 4 bases and J dropped 5; count of bases not matched to a gene: 6. CDR3 nucleotide sequence: TGTGCCAGCAGCTCTTTAGCGGGAGCGGACAATGAGCAGTTCTTC. Translated: CASSSLAGADNEQFF. Complete variable domain (other parts from reference TRBV11-3 and TRBJ2-1): EAGVVQSPRYKIIEKKQPVAFWCNPISGHNTLYWYLQNLGQGPELLIRYENEEAVDDSQLPKDRFSAERLKGVDSTLKIQPAELGDSAVYLCASSSLAGADNEQFFGPGTRLTVL.

This clonotype was recorded at least ten times. CDR3 DNA sequence: TGTGCCAGCAGCGCGGGGCAGGCCGGCACCGGGGAGCTGTTTTTT. It translates to CASSAGQAGTGELFF. The chain couples TRBV7-6 to TRBJ2-2; tentative D call: TRBD2 (6 bases). CDR1 and CDR2 from the germline V gene are SGHVS and FNYEAQ. CDR3 length: 15 residues. V lost 5 bases to trimming and J lost 4 bases, with 14 bases between them.

This clonotype has a handful of counts. J is TRBJ1-5 and V is TRBV28; D remains ambiguous. V was clipped by 2 bases and J by 6 bases, with 14 bases between them. This CDR3 is built from 15 residues. The germline V gene has CDR1 MDHEN and CDR2 SYDVKM. The CDR3 DNA is TGTGCCAGCAGTTTACGTGGTGGGGTCGGTCAGCCCCAGCATTTT. Translated, it gives CASSLRGGVGQPQHF. Full variable domain (outside the CDR3, taken from reference TRBV28 and TRBJ1-5): DVKVTQSSRYLVKRTGEKVFLECVQDMDHENMFWYRQDPGLGLRLIYFSYDVKMKEKGDIPEGYSVSREKKERFSLILESASTNQTSMYLCASSLRGGVGQPQHFGDGTRLSIL.

Many counts were recorded for this clonotype. The chain links TRBV7-2 to TRBJ2-3; TRBD1 agrees at 7 bases. Looked up from germline, CDR1 is SGHTA and CDR2 is FQGNSA. This CDR3 has 19 amino acids. Germline trimming cut 2 bases from V and 0 bases from J; bases unmatched to any gene: 14. CDR3: CASSLKSSLLTGSTDTQYF. The CDR3, as DNA: TGTGCCAGCAGCTTAAAGTCATCGCTATTGACAGGGAGCACAGATACGCAGTATTTT. Drawing the rest from reference TRBV7-2 and TRBJ2-3, the complete variable domain is GAGVSQSPSNKVTEKGKDVELRCDPISGHTALYWYRQSLGQGLEFLIYFQGNSAPDKSGLPSDRFSAERTGGSVSTLTIQRTQQEDSAVYLCASSLKSSLLTGSTDTQYFGPGTRLTVL.

The gene calls are TRBV6-2 or TRBV6-3 and TRBJ2-1; D gene unclear. The CDR3 sequence is 13 residues long. Germline assignment: CDR1 MNHEY and CDR2 SVGEGT. V shed 2 bases and J shed 10 bases, with 12 bases lying between them. The DNA of the CDR3 is TGTGCCAGCAGTTACCCTGGGCAGACGGAGCAGTTCTTC. Encoded protein: CASSYPGQTEQFF.

This clonotype was seen a few times. V gene TRBV9 combines with J gene TRBJ1-6, with D hard to call. Trimming took off 0 bases at V and 7 bases at J, with 11 bases between the two ends. The CDR3 extends over 15 amino acids. The germline gives CDR1 SGDLS, CDR2 YYNGEE. In nucleotides, the CDR3 is TGTGCCAGCAGCGTAGGGGCCGTTGTGAATTCACCCCTCCACTTT. Translated, it gives CASSVGAVVNSPLHF. The full variable domain, in which reference TRBV9 and TRBJ1-6 provide the parts outside the CDR3, is DSGVTQTPKHLITATGQRVTLRCSPRSGDLSVYWYQQSLDQGLQFLIQYYNGEERAKGNILERFSAQQFPDLHSELNLSSLELGDSALYFCASSVGAVVNSPLHFGNGTRLTVT.

The table lists this clonotype with many counts. V and J are TRBV7-6 and TRBJ2-1; 11 bases agree with TRBD1. The CDR3 runs 14 residues. CDR1 and CDR2 (germline): SGHVS, FNYEAQ. V lost 6 bases to trimming and J lost 5 bases; unmatched junction nucleotides: 3. DNA of the CDR3: TGTGCCAGCAGTGGACAGGGGGCGGACAATGAGCAGTTCTTC. Translation gives CASSGQGADNEQFF.

This clonotype was detected only a few times. The rearrangement uses TRBV18 and TRBJ2-1, with TRBD2 identical over 11 bases. The ends lost 6 bases at V and 7 bases at J; junction bases unmatched: 11. This CDR3 region has 16 residues. Germline V gene lookup returns CDR1 KGHSH and CDR2 LQKENI. The CDR3 region is CASSRSLAGAGNEQFF. The CDR3 coding sequence is TGTGCCAGCTCTCGCTCACTAGCGGGAGCGGGGAATGAGCAGTTCTTC.

This clonotype was found many times. V is TRBV10-3 and J is TRBJ2-7, with 11 bases fitting TRBD2. With V trimmed by 10 bases and J by 7 bases, 9 bases remained unmatched. Germline-derived CDR1 and CDR2 are ENHRY and SYGVKD. The CDR3 totals 13 residues. CDR3 sequence: CATATSGAREQYV. The CDR3 nucleotides are TGTGCCACCGCGACTAGCGGGGCGAGGGAGCAGTACGTC.

The V call is TRBV6-6, the J call TRBJ1-2, with TRBD1 as a possible D gene (5 bases). CDR1 is MNHNY, CDR2 SVGAGI, per germline (reference sequence). Trimming removed 2 bases at V and 0 bases at J, with 10 bases between. This CDR3 is built from 15 residues. CDR3: CASSYGGGSNYGYTF. CDR3 nucleotide sequence: TGTGCCAGCAGTTACGGCGGGGGGTCTAACTATGGCTACACCTTC.

DNA of the CDR3: TGTGCCAGCAGCTTGCCAGGGACAGGGGGTAGAGGGAACTATGGCTACACCTTC. Its protein product is CASSLPGTGGRGNYGYTF. V gene TRBV5-4 combines with J gene TRBJ1-2, with 11 bases fitting TRBD1. The germline CDR1 and CDR2 sequences are SGHNT and YYREEE (reference sequence). The junction had 10 bases not matched to a gene; V was cut back by 1 base and J by 2 bases. This CDR3 has 18 residues. Supplemented by reference TRBV5-4 and TRBJ1-2, the full variable domain reads ETGVTQSPTHLIKTRGQQVTLRCSSQSGHNTVSWYQQALGQGPQFIFQYYREEENGRGNFPPRFSGLQFPNYSSELNVNALELDDSALYLCASSLPGTGGRGNYGYTFGSGTRLTVV.

This clonotype came up a few times. J is TRBJ2-1 and V is TRBV18, with 12 bases aligning to TRBD1. Germline V gene data show CDR1 as KGHSH and CDR2 as LQKENI. The V and J ends lost 1 base and 8 bases, in that order; junction bases with no gene match: 6. The CDR3 contains 16 residues. CDR3 sequence reads: CASSPRGQGATDEQFF. DNA of the CDR3: TGTGCCAGCTCACCACGGGGACAGGGGGCAACGGATGAGCAGTTCTTC.

This clonotype has more than one count but fewer than ten. This sequence joins TRBV6-1 and TRBJ2-3; tentatively, D is TRBD2 (5 bases). The CDR3 is 16 amino acids. Trimming shortened V by 6 bases and J by 2 bases, and 18 bases separated the two germline ends. Germline V gene data show CDR1 as MNHNS and CDR2 as SASEGT. CDR3 sequence reads: CASRPGYRDYTDTQYF. CDR3 sequence (DNA): TGTGCCAGCAGACCGGGATACAGAGATTACACAGATACGCAGTATTTT.

This rearrangement joins TRBV7-2 to TRBJ2-1; D call uncertain. The length of the CDR3 is 15 residues. The V and J ends lost 4 bases and 0 bases respectively, with 10 bases between them. Germline loops: CDR1 SGHTA, CDR2 FQGNSA. The CDR3 protein is CASSSSLSSYNEQFF. CDR3 DNA: TGTGCCAGCAGCTCATCTTTAAGCTCCTACAATGAGCAGTTCTTC.

This clonotype turned up a few times. The J gene is TRBJ1-2, the V gene TRBV7-6, with a possible D match to TRBD1 (5 bases). The CDR3 contains 12 residues. Germline-derived CDR1 and CDR2 are SGHVS and FNYEAQ. Trimming removed 5 bases from V and 8 bases from J, with 12 bases in between. The CDR3 here is CASSTGEWGYTF. Here the CDR3 DNA reads TGTGCCAGCAGCACAGGAGAATGGGGCTACACCTTC.

V is TRBV7-6 and J is TRBJ2-7; 12 bases line up with TRBD2. The CDR3 consists of 17 residues. V shed 5 bases and J 7 bases; nucleotides not matched to a gene: 15. Germline values: CDR1 SGHVS, CDR2 FNYEAQ. The CDR3: CASSLSGTSGYLGEQYV. In DNA form, the CDR3 reads TGTGCCAGCAGCCTCTCCGGGACTAGCGGGTACCTGGGGGAGCAGTACGTC.

This clonotype was recorded at least ten times. The chain links TRBV20-1 to TRBJ2-3; D is undetermined. Germline V gene data show CDR1 as DFQATT and CDR2 as SNEGSKA (reference sequence). V was trimmed by 6 bases and J by 1 base, leaving 14 bases between them. The CDR3 length is 14 residues. For the CDR3, the DNA is TGCAGTGCAAAGACGGCCAGCCGCACAGATACGCAGTATTTT. This sequence encodes CSAKTASRTDTQYF.

This clonotype was observed a few times. The rearrangement joins TRBV19 to TRBJ2-2, with unresolved D. Germline V gives CDR1 LNHDA, CDR2 SQIVND (reference sequence). This CDR3 contains 13 residues. Between the trimmed V and J ends, which lost 6 bases and 6 bases, there was a span of 11 bases. In DNA form, the CDR3 reads TGTGCCAGTAGCCCCTTTATATCCGGGGAGCTGTTTTTT. It translates to CASSPFISGELFF.

This rearrangement joins TRBV7-3 to TRBJ1-1, with TRBD1 matching 11 bases. V gave up 2 bases and J gave up 5 bases; unmatched junction bases: 4. Per germline, CDR1 SGHTA and CDR2 FQGTGA. The CDR3 loop spans 15 amino acids. CDR3 nucleotide sequence: TGTGCCAGCAGCTTAGGACAGGGGGCACGTACTGAAGCTTTCTTT. Its translation is CASSLGQGARTEAFF.

The V gene is TRBV30, the J gene TRBJ2-2, with unresolved D. V was trimmed by 3 bases and J by 7 bases, leaving 9 bases between them. Germline values: CDR1 GTSNPN, CDR2 SVGIG (reference sequence). The CDR3 covers 12 residues. The CDR3 spells CAWSSLGGELFF. The CDR3 DNA reads TGTGCCTGGAGCAGTTTGGGCGGGGAGCTGTTTTTT. Supplemented by reference TRBV30 and TRBJ2-2, the full variable domain reads SQTIHQWPATLVQPVGSPLSLECTVEGTSNPNLYWYRQAAGRGLQLLFYSVGIGQISSEVPQNLSASRPQDRQFILSSKKLLLSDSGFYLCAWSSLGGELFFGEGSRLTVL.

This clonotype came up a few times. This chain links TRBV6-6 with TRBJ2-2, with 14 nucleotides matching TRBD2. The CDR3 loop spans 14 amino acids. Germline loops: CDR1 MNHNY, CDR2 SVGAGI (reference sequence). Losses at the gene ends were 8 bases for V and 7 bases for J; bases not matched to a gene: 3. CDR3 in amino acids: CASGGLAGGGELFF. The CDR3 coding sequence is TGTGCCAGCGGAGGACTAGCGGGAGGCGGGGAGCTGTTTTTT.

This clonotype appeared many times. This chain uses TRBV7-2 with TRBJ2-1, with 8 bases lining up with TRBD2. After removal of 4 bases from V and 9 bases from J, the junction contained 14 bases not matched to a gene. Germline V gene data show CDR1 as SGHTA and CDR2 as FQGNSA. The CDR3 runs to 16 residues. This chain's CDR3 is CASSSSSGSEGGEQFF. Written as DNA, the CDR3 is TGTGCCAGCAGCTCCTCGAGCGGGAGTGAAGGCGGTGAGCAGTTCTTC.

This chain joins TRBV5-5 and TRBJ2-1, with 8 bases that match TRBD2. Germline assignment: CDR1 SGHKS and CDR2 YYEKEE (reference sequence). V lost 0 bases, J lost 10 bases, and 9 bases stayed unmatched. This CDR3 contains 15 residues. The CDR3 sequence: CASSLAAAGVGEQFF. CDR3 DNA sequence: TGTGCCAGCAGCTTGGCGGCAGCGGGAGTAGGAGAGCAGTTCTTC.

The rearrangement links TRBV20-1 to TRBJ2-3, with D maybe TRBD2 (5 bases). The CDR3 runs to 15 residues. Germline lookup yields CDR1 DFQATT and CDR2 SNEGSKA (reference sequence). Trimming left V 0 bases short and J 2 bases short, with 12 bases between. CDR3 nucleotides: TGCAGTGCTAGAGAAGCGCCGGGAATCACAGATACGCAGTATTTT. Protein: CSAREAPGITDTQYF.